One TCR beta chain is described in this entry. Antigen: not known. This record comes from a study of OX40 agonist ivuxolimab in advanced cancers. Study as a whole: Patients were dosed intravenously with ivuxolimab at 0.01 to 10 mg/kg every 2 weeks. Previous treatment with anti-PD-1, anti-PD-L1 or anti-CTLA-4 therapy was allowed; less than 45% had received some.

Generated by immunoSEQ multiplex PCR, the TCRdb table keeps only in-frame clones and is missing some. The sample has approximately 65,000 clones; around 87% are singletons. CDR1 is SEHNR, CDR2 FQNEAQ, per germline (reference sequence). The CDR3 loop spans 13 amino acids. The V gene end was trimmed by 2 bases and the J gene end by 4 bases; junction bases not matched to a gene: 0. Regarding the study as a whole: With doses of 0.1 to 3.0 mg/kg, CD4+ and CD8+ blood T cells had undergone clonal expansion by week 6.

Drawing of blood for sampling happened at baseline, at cycle 4 day 1, and at cycle 7 day 1. This chain joins TRBV7-9 and TRBJ2-7; 9 positions agree with TRBD2. Material: CD4+ or CD8+ T cells sorted from blood, obtained in a trial of the OX40 agonist ivuxolimab. This receptor was identified in an adult with an advanced solid tumor such as melanoma, head and neck, liver or kidney cancer. The CDR3 nucleotides are TGTGCCAGCAGCTTACTAGCGGGGTACGAGCAGTACTTC. As protein: CASSLLAGYEQYF.